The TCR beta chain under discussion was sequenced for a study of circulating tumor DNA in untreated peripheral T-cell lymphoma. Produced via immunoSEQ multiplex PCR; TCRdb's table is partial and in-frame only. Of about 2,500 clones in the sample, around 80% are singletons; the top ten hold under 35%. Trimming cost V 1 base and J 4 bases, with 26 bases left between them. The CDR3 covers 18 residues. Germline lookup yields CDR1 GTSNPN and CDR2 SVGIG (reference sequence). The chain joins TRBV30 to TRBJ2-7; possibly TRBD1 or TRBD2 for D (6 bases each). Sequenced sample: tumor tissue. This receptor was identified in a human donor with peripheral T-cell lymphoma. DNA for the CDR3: TGTGCCTGGAGTGACGCCGCTACCCTCGGGGGACACCTGTACGAGCAGTACTTC. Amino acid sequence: CAWSDAATLGGHLYEQYF.